This T cell receptor (beta chain) was sequenced in a study of T-cell reconstitution after alpha-beta-depleted transplantation in children. This sample's TCRbeta library carried unique molecular identifier barcodes. TCRdb analysed the PCR reads with MiXCR anew, one entry per CDR3 protein. This table holds about 270,000 distinct CDR3 sequences, more than 8% found once. Only a few counts were recorded for this clonotype. The sample here was PBMCs from the stem cell graft donor, taken from the stem cell graft. This TCR was recovered from a human donor who donated a stem cell graft to a child with SCID.

The chain's CDR3 is CASSLEGQEQYF. CDR3 DNA: TGCGCCAGCAGCTTGGAGGGGCAAGAGCAGTACTTC. This rearrangement joins TRBV5-1 to TRBJ2-7; tentatively, D is TRBD1 (5 bases). CDR3 size: 12 residues. The V gene lost 0 bases and the J gene lost 7 bases, with 8 bases spanning the gap. Germline V lookup: CDR1 SGHRS, CDR2 YFSETQ.